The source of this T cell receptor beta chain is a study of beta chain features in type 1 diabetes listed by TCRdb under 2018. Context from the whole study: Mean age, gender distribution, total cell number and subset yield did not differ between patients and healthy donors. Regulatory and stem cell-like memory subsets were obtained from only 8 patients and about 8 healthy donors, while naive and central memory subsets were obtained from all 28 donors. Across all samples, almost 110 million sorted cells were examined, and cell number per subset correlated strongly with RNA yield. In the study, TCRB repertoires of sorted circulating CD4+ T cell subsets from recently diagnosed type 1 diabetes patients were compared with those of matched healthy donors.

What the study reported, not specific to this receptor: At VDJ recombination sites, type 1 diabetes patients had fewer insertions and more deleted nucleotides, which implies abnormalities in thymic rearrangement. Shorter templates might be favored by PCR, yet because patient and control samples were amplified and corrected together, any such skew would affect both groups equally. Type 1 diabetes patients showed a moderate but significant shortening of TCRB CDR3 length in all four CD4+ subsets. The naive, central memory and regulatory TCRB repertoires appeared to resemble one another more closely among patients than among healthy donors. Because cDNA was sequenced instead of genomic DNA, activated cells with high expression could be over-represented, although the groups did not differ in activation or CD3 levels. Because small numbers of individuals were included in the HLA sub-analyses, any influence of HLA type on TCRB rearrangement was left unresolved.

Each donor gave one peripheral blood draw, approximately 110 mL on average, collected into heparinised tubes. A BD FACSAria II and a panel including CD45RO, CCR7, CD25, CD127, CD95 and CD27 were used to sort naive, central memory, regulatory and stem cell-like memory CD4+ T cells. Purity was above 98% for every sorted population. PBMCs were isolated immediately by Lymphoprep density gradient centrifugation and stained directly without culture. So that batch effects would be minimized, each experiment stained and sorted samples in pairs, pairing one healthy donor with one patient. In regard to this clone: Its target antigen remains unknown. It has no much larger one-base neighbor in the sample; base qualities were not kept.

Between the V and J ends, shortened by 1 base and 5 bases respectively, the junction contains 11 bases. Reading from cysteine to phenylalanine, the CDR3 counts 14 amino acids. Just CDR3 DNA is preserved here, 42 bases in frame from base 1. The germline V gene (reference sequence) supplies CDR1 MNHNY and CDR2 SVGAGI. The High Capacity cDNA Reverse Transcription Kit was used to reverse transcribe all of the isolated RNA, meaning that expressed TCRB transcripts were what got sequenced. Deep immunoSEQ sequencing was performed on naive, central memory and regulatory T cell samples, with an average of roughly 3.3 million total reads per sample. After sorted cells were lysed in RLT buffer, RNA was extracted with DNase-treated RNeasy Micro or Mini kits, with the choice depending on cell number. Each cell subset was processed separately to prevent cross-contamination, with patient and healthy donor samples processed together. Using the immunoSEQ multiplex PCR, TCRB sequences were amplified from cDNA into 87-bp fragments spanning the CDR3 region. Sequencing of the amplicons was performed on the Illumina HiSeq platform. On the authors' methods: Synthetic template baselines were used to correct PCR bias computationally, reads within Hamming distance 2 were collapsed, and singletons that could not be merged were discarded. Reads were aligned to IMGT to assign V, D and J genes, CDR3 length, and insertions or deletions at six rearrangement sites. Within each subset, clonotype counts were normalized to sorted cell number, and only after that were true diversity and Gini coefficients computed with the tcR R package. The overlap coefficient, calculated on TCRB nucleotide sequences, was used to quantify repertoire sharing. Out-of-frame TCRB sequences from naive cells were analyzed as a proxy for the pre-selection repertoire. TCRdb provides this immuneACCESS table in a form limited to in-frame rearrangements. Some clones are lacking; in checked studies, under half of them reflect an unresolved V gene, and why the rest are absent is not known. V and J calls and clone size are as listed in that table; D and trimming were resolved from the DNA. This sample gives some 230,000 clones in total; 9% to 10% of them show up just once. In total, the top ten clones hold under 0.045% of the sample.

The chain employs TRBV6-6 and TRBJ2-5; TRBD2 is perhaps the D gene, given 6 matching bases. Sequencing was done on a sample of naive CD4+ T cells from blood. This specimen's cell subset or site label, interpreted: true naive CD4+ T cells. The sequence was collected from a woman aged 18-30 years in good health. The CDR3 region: CASSYYGGRETQYF. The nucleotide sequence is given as TGTGCCAGCAGTTACTACGGGGGTCGGGAGACCCAGTACTTC.